Shown below are 22 T cell receptor beta chains from a single sample sequenced in a study of shared clonotypes between healthy human individuals. Method: immunoSEQ multiplex PCR; TCRdb's copy keeps in-frame clones and lacks some. This table holds about 2.3 million clones, approximately 95% found once. The sequenced sample was naive CD4+ T cells from PBMCs. Sample subset: CD45RA+ positively selected. The receptor source for this set is a young man in good health. Some clones in this sample may be carry-over from other donors' samples.

The rearrangement uses TRBV19 and TRBJ1-5, with D uncertain. Germline-derived CDR1 and CDR2 are LNHDA and SQIVND (reference sequence). V lost 3 bases and J lost 6, with 12 bases in between. This CDR3 has 14 residues. The CDR3 DNA reads as TGTGCCAGTAGTATGGGTGCGGGGTTTCAGCCCCAGCATTTT. Amino acid sequence: CASSMGAGFQPQHF.

V and J are TRBV5-1 and TRBJ1-1, with TRBD1 as a possible D gene (6 bases). The germline CDR1 and CDR2 sequences are SGHRS and YFSETQ. V was pared by 2 bases and J by 3 bases, with 11 bases between. The CDR3 is made up of 14 amino acids. The CDR3 protein is CASSFTGSDTEAFF. As DNA, the CDR3 is TGCGCCAGCAGCTTTACAGGGTCGGACACTGAAGCTTTCTTT.

The chain couples TRBV6-6 to TRBJ2-7, with D tentatively TRBD1 (5 bases). CDR1 and CDR2 from the germline V gene are MNHNY and SVGAGI (reference sequence). The CDR3 is 13 amino acids. Deletions cut 4 bases from V and 3 bases from J, with 10 bases between. The CDR3 nucleotides are TGTGCCAGCAGTTTCCGACAGTACTACGAGCAGTACTTC. Translated: CASSFRQYYEQYF.

The chain combines TRBV9 with TRBJ2-1; 7 bases are shared with TRBD2. The CDR3 has 16 residues. CDR1 SGDLS and CDR2 YYNGEE come from the germline V gene. The J segment lost 6 bases and the V segment lost 4 bases, leaving 13 bases of the junction unmatched. CDR3 in DNA: TGTGCCAGCAGCCGGGGTAGGTGGGAGGGCCGCAATGAGCAGTTCTTC. Encoded protein: CASSRGRWEGRNEQFF.

The chain joins TRBV7-2 to TRBJ2-5; D is undetermined. The CDR3 contains 13 residues. V was clipped by 1 base and J by 5 bases, with 8 bases between them. Germline V lookup: CDR1 SGHTA, CDR2 FQGNSA. CDR3 amino acids: CASSLDIGETQYF. The CDR3, as DNA: TGTGCCAGCAGCTTAGATATAGGGGAGACCCAGTACTTC.

The chain carries TRBV7-9 and TRBJ2-2; no reliable D call. CDR3 length: 13 amino acids. The V end lost 6 bases, the J end lost 3 bases, and 8 bases lay between the germline ends. Germline V gene lookup returns CDR1 SEHNR and CDR2 FQNEAQ (reference sequence). CDR3 protein: CASSPLYTGELFF. The CDR3 DNA is TGTGCCAGCAGTCCCCTCTACACCGGGGAGCTGTTTTTT.

The rearrangement links TRBV5-1 to TRBJ2-5; no clear D gene. CDR1 is SGHRS, CDR2 YFSETQ, per germline. V shed 4 bases and J shed 1 base, with 5 bases lying between them. The CDR3 is made up of 12 amino acids. CDR3 region: CASSATQETQYF. The CDR3 DNA follows: TGCGCCAGCAGCGCCACCCAAGAGACCCAGTACTTC.

This clone was seen once. The chain carries TRBV4-1 and TRBJ2-2; possible D gene TRBD2, 5 bases. Germline loops: CDR1 MGHRA, CDR2 YSYEKL. CDR3 length: 15 amino acids. The germline V and J ends were trimmed by 1 base and 1 base, with 7 bases remaining between them. This chain's CDR3 is CASSQGRENTGELFF. Here the CDR3 DNA reads TGCGCCAGCAGCCAAGGTCGGGAGAACACCGGGGAGCTGTTTTTT.

The chain has TRBV5-6 and TRBJ1-1; D is perhaps TRBD1 (5 bases). Germline V CDR1 and CDR2: SGHDT, YYEEEE. Trimming removed 5 bases from V and 0 bases from J, with 26 bases in between. There are 19 residues in the CDR3. The CDR3 loop is CASSTMSRGRRGMNTEAFF. CDR3 sequence (DNA): TGTGCCAGCAGTACGATGTCCCGAGGCCGGAGGGGCATGAACACTGAAGCTTTCTTT.

The rearrangement links TRBV12-5 to TRBJ1-1, with a tentative D call TRBD1 (6 bases). The V and J ends lost 0 bases and 3 bases respectively, with 14 bases between them. The CDR3 is made up of 16 amino acids. Germline loops: CDR1 LGHNT, CDR2 FRNRAP. In nucleotides, the CDR3 is TGTGCTAGTGGTTTGGTACGGAGAGGGGGAGACACTGAAGCTTTCTTT. Translating it yields CASGLVRRGGDTEAFF.

The chain uses TRBV7-3 and TRBJ1-4; no reliable D call. Per the germline V gene, CDR1 is SGHTA and CDR2 is FQGTGA. The CDR3 loop spans 14 amino acids. V lost 2 bases to trimming and J lost 2 bases, with 6 bases between them. CDR3 in DNA: TGTGCCAGCAGCTTATGGTCGACTAATGAAAAACTGTTTTTT. The encoded protein is CASSLWSTNEKLFF. Full variable domain (outside the CDR3, taken from reference TRBV7-3 and TRBJ1-4): GAGVSQTPSNKVTEKGKYVELRCDPISGHTALYWYRQSLGQGPEFLIYFQGTGAADDSGLPNDRFFAVRPEGSVSTLKIQRTERGDSAVYLCASSLWSTNEKLFFGSGTQLSVL.

The chain joins TRBV10-3 to TRBJ2-5; TRBD1 agrees at 7 bases. Germline V gives CDR1 ENHRY, CDR2 SYGVKD. The CDR3 totals 14 residues. After removal of 4 bases from V and 2 bases from J, the junction contained 4 bases not matched to a gene. The CDR3, as DNA: TGTGCCATCAGTGGACGGACAGGACAAGAGACCCAGTACTTC. Amino acid sequence: CAISGRTGQETQYF.

A remark on this clone: Other DNA sequences in this sample translate to the same CDR3. The chain employs TRBV18 and TRBJ1-5, with a possible D match to TRBD1 (6 bases). V gave up 3 bases and J gave up 1 base, with 13 bases separating them. CDR1 is KGHSH and CDR2 is LQKENI in the germline V gene. The CDR3 loop spans 16 amino acids. The CDR3, as DNA: TGTGCCAGCTCACCGGCGGGGGCTGGAAGCAATCAGCCCCAGCATTTT. Its protein is CASSPAGAGSNQPQHF.

The chain is built from TRBV9 and TRBJ2-5; either TRBD1 or TRBD2 may fit D (6 bases each). Between the trimmed V and J ends, which lost 1 base and 0 bases, there was a span of 10 bases. The CDR3 has 15 residues. Per the germline V gene, CDR1 is SGDLS and CDR2 is YYNGEE. CDR3 sequence (DNA): TGTGCCAGCAGCGTAAGGGGGGAGTACCAAGAGACCCAGTACTTC. Residues: CASSVRGEYQETQYF.

This chain joins TRBV6-5 and TRBJ1-1, with D maybe TRBD1 (6 bases). CDR3 length: 11 amino acids. With 8 bases removed from V and 10 bases from J, the gap between germline ends came to 14 bases. The germline CDR1 and CDR2 sequences are MNHEY and SVGAGI. CDR3 sequence (DNA): TGTGCCAGCCTTACCGGGACATTAGCTTTCTTT. Residues: CASLTGTLAFF.

This clone appeared a single time. The rearrangement uses TRBV4-1 and TRBJ1-2; the match to TRBD1 covers 7 bases. This CDR3 comprises 17 residues. Looked up from germline, CDR1 is MGHRA and CDR2 is YSYEKL. The trim removed 4 bases at V and 7 bases at J, leaving 18 bases unmatched. The CDR3 DNA reads as TGCGCCAGCAGCCGCCTATTACCCGGACAGGTTTTCGGTGGCTACACCTTC. It yields the protein CASSRLLPGQVFGGYTF.

This clone was seen only once. This chain joins TRBV9 and TRBJ2-1, with TRBD2 identical over 7 bases. From germline, CDR1 is SGDLS and CDR2 YYNGEE. This CDR3 has 16 amino acids. J gave up 7 bases and V 1 base, and 11 bases lay outside the gene matches. CDR3 residues: CASSVRFAGVSNEQFF. CDR3 in DNA: TGTGCCAGCAGCGTACGTTTTGCGGGAGTCTCGAATGAGCAGTTCTTC.

This clone appeared a single time. The same CDR3 can be traced to other DNA sequences in this sample. The rearrangement uses TRBV28 and TRBJ1-6, with 9 bases matching TRBD1. Germline loops: CDR1 MDHEN, CDR2 SYDVKM. The CDR3 length is 14 residues. Unmatched junction bases numbered 3, after V lost 5 bases and J lost 7 bases. The DNA of the CDR3 is TGTGCCAGCAGTCCCGGACAGGGGAATTCACCCCTCCACTTT. Translation gives CASSPGQGNSPLHF.

CDR3 sequence reads: CASIRARGVYEQYF. The CDR3 coding sequence is TGTGCCAGCATTCGAGCCAGGGGGGTCTACGAGCAGTACTTC. The rearrangement links TRBV7-2 to TRBJ2-7, with a weak D call TRBD1 (7 bases). The CDR3 consists of 14 residues. V was trimmed by 7 bases and J by 3 bases, leaving 16 bases between them. CDR1 is SGHTA, CDR2 FQGNSA, per germline.

The V and J genes are TRBV6-1 and TRBJ1-4; possible D gene TRBD1, 6 bases. V was clipped by 4 bases and J by 2 bases, with 8 bases between them. The CDR3 has 14 amino acids. The germline gives CDR1 MNHNS, CDR2 SASEGT. The DNA for the CDR3 is TGTGCCAGCAGTGTAGACAGGACTAATGAAAAACTGTTTTTT. Translated, it gives CASSVDRTNEKLFF.

The chain links TRBV6-5 to TRBJ1-1; 11 bases are shared with TRBD1. The CDR3 sequence is 14 residues long. Germline V CDR1 and CDR2: MNHEY, SVGAGI. V lost 6 bases to trimming and J lost 5 bases; unmatched junction nucleotides: 5. CDR3 amino acids: CASRRDRGKTEAFF. CDR3 in DNA: TGTGCCAGCAGACGGGACAGGGGGAAAACTGAAGCTTTCTTT.

The chain combines TRBV10-3 with TRBJ2-3; TRBD2 agrees at 8 bases. The V gene's germline CDR1 is ENHRY and CDR2 SYGVKD. The CDR3 has 16 residues. Germline trimming cut 4 bases from V and 0 bases from J; bases unmatched to any gene: 6. CDR3 sequence reads: CAISAKLAASTDTQYF. CDR3 DNA sequence: TGTGCCATCAGTGCCAAACTAGCGGCTAGCACAGATACGCAGTATTTT.